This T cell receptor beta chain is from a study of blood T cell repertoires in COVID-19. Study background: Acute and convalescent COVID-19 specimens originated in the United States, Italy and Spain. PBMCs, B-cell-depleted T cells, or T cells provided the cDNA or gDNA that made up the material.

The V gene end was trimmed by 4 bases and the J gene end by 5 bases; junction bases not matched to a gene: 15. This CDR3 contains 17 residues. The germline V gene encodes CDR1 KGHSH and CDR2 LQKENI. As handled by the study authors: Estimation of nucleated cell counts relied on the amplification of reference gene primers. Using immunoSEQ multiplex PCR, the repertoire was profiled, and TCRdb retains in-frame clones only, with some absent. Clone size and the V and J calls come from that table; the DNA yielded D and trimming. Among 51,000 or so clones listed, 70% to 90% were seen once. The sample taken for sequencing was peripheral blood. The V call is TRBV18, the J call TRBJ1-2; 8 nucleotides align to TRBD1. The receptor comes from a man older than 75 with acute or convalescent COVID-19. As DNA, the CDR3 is TGTGCCAGCTCACTCTTACTTGATCCGGGACAGGAGTATGGCTACACCTTC. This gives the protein CASSLLLDPGQEYGYTF.